This entry features one T cell receptor beta chain sequence. Its antigen is still unknown. This sample is part of a study of OX40 agonist ivuxolimab in advanced cancers. Study at large: Partial responses, seen in three patients, involved one hepatocellular carcinoma and two cutaneous melanomas.

Study findings and constraints: Doses of 0.1 to 3.0 mg/kg were accompanied by clonal expansion of CD4+ and CD8+ blood T cells by week 6. Patients with a partial response at 0.1-3.0 mg/kg had among the lowest clonal expansion.

Sequencing was performed with immunoSEQ multiplex PCR; in TCRdb, only in-frame clones are kept and a portion is missing. The sample records tens of thousands of clones, around 86% being singletons. Sampling times: baseline, cycle 4 day 1, cycle 7 day 1. Germline CDR1 is SNHLY and CDR2 is FYNNEI. V lost 5 bases and J 1 base, leaving 11 bases between the germline ends. CDR3 length equals 14 residues. This receptor was identified in an adult with an advanced solid tumor such as melanoma, head and neck, liver or kidney cancer. Sequences were derived from CD4+ or CD8+ T cells sorted from blood, sampled in a trial of the OX40 agonist ivuxolimab. This chain links TRBV2 with TRBJ2-5; the D gene is possibly TRBD2 (6 bases). CDR3 residues: CASSLVGGQETQYF. The DNA for the CDR3 is TGTGCCAGCAGTCTTGTGGGGGGCCAAGAGACCCAGTACTTC.